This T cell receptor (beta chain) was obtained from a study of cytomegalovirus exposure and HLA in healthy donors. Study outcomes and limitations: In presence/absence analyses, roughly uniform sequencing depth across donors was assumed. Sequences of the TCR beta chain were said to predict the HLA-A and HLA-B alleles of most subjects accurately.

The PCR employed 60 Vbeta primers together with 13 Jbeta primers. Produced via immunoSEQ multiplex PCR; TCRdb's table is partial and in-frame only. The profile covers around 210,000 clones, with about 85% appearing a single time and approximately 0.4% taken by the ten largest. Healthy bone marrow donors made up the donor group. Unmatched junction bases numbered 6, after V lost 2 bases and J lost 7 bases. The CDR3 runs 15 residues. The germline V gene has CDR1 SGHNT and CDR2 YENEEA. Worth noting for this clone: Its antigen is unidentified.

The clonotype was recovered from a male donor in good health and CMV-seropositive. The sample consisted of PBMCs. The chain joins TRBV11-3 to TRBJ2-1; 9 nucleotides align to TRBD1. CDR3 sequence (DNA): TGTGCCAGCAGCTTAACAGGGGGCGAGAAGAATGAGCAGTTCTTC. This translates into CASSLTGGEKNEQFF.